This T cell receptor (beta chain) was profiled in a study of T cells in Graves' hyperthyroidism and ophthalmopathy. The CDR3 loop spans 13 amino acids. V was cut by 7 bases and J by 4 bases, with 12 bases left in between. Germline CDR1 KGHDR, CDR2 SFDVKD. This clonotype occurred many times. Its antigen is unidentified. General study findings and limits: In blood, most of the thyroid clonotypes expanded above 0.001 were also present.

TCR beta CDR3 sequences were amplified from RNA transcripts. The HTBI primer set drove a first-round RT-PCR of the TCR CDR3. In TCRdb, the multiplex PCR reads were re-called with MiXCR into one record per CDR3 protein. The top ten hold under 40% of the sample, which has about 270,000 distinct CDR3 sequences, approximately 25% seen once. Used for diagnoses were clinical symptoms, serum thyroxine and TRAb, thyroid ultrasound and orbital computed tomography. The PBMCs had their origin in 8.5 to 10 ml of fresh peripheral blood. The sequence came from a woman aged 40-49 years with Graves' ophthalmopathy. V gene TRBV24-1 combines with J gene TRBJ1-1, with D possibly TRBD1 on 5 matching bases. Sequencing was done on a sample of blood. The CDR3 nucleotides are TGTGCCACCAGGACGGGGGGGGGCACTGAAGCTTTCTTT. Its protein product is CATRTGGGTEAFF.